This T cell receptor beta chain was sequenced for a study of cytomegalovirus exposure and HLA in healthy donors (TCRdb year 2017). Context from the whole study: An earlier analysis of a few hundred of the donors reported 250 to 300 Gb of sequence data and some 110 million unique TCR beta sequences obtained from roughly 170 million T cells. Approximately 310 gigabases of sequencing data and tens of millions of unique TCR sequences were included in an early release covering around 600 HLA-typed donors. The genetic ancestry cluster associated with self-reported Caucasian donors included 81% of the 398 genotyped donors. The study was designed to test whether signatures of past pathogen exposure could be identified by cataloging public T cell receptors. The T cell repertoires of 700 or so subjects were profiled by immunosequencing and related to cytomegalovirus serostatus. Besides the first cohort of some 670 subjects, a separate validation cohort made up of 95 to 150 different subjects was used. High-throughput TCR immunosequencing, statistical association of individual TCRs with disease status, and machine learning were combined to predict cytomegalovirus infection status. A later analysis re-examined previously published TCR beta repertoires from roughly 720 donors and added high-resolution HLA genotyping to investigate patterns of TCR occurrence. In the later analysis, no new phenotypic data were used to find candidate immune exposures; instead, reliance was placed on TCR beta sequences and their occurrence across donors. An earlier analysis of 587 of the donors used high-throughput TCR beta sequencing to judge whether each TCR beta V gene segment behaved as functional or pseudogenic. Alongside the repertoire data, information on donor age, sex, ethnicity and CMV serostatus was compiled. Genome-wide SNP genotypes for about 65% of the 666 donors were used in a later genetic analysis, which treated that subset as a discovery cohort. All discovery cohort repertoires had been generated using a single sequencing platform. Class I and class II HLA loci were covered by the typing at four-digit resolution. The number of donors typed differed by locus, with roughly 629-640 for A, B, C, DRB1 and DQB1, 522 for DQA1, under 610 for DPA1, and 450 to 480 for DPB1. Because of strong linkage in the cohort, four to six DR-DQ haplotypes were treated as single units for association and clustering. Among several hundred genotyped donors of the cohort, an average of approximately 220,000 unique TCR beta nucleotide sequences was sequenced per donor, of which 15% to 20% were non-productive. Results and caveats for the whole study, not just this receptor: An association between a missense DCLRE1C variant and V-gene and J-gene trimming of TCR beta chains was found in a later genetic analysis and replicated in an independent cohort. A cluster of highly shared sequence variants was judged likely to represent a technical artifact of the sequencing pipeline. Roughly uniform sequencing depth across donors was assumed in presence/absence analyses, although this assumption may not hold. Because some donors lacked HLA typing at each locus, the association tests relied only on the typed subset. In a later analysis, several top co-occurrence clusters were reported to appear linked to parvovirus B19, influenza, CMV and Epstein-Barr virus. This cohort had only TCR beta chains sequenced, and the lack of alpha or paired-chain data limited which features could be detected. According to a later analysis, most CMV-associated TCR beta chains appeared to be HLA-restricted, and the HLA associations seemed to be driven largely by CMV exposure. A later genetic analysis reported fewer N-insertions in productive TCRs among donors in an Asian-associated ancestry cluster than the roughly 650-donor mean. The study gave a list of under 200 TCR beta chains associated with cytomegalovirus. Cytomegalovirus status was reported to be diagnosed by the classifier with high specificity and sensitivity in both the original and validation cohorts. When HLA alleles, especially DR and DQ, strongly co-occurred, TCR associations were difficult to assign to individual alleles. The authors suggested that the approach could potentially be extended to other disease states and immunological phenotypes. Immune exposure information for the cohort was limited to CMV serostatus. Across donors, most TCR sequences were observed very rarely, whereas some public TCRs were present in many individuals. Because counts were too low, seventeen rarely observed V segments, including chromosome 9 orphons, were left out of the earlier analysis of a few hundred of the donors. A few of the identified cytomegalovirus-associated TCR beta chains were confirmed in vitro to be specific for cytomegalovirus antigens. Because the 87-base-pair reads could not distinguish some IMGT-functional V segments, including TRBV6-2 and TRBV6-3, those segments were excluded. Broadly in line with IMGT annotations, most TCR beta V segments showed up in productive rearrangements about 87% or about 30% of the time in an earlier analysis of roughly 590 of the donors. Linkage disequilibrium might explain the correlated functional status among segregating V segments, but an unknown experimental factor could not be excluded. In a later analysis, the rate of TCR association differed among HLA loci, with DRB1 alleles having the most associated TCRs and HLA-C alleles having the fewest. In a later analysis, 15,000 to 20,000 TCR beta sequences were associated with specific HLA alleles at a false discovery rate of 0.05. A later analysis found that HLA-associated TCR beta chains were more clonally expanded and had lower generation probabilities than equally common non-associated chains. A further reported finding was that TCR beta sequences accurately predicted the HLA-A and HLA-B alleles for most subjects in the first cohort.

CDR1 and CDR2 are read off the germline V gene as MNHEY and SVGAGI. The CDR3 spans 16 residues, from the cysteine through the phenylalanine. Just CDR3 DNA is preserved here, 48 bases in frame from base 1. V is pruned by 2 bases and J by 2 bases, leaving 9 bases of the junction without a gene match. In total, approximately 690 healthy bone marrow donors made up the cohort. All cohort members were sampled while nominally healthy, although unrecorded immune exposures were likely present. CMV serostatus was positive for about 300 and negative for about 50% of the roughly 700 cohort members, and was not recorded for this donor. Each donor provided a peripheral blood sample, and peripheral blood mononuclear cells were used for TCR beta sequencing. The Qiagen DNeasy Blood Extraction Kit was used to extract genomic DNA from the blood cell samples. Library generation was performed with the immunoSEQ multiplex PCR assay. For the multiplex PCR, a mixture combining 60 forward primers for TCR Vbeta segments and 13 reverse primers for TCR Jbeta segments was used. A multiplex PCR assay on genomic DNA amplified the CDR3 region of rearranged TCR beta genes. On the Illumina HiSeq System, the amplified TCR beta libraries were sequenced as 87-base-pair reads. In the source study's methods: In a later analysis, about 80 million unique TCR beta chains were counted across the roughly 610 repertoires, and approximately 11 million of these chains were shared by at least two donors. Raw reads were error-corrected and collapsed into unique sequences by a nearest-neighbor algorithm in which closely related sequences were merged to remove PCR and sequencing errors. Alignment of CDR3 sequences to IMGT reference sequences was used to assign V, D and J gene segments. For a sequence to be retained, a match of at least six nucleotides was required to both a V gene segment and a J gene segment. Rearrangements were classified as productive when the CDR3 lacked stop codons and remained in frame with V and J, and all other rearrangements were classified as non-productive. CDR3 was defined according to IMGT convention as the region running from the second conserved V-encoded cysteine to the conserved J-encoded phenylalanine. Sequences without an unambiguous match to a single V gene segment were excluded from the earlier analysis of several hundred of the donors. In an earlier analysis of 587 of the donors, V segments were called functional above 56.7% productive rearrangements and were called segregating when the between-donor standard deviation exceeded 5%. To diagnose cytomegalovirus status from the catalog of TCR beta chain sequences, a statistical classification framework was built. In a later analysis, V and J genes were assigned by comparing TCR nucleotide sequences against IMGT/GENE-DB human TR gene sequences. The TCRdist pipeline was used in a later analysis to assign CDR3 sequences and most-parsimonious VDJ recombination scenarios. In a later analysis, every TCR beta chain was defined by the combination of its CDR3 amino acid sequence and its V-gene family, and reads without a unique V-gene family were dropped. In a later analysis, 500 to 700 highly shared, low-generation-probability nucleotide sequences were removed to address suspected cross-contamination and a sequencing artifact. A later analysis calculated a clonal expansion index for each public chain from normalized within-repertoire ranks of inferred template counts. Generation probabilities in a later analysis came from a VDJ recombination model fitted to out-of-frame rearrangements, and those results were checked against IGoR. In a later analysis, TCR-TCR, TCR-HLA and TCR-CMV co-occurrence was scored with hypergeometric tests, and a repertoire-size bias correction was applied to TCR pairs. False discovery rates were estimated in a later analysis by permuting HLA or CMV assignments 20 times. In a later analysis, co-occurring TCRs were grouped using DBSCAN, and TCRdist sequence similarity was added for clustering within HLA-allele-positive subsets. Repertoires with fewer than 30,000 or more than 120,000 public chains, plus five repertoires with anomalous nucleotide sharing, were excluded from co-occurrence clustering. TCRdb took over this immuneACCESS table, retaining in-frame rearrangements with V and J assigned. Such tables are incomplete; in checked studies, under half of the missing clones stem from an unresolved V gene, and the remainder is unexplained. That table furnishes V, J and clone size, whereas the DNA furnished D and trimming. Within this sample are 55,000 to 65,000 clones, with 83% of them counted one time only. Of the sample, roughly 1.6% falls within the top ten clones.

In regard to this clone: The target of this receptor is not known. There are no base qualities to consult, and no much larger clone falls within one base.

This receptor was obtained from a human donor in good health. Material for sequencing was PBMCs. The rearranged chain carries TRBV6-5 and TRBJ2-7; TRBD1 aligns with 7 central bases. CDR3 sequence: CASSYGTVTHTYEQYF. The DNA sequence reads TGTGCCAGCAGTTACGGGACAGTAACCCACACCTACGAGCAGTACTTC.